Sequencing of this T cell receptor (beta chain) was carried out in a study of Graves' ophthalmopathy and Graves' hyperthyroidism. Amplified material comprised TCR beta CDR3 regions derived from RNA transcripts. First-round RT-PCR relied on HTBI primers, and a second-round multiplex PCR came next. TCRdb re-derived calls from the multiplex PCR reads in MiXCR, one entry per CDR3 protein. The table lists 350,000 to 400,000 distinct CDR3 sequences, approximately 15% of them singletons. General study findings and limits: The model predicted ophthalmopathy progression with 60% to 71% sensitivity and 72.22% specificity.

This clonotype was picked up many times. What it binds is unknown. Material: peripheral blood. The sequence derives from a woman younger than 30 with stable Graves' hyperthyroidism.

CDR3 region: CASSSGTGGDEAFF. The CDR3, as DNA: TGTGCCAGCAGCTCCGGGACAGGGGGTGATGAAGCTTTCTTT. This chain links TRBV7-3 with TRBJ1-1; 11 positions agree with TRBD1. The CDR3 totals 14 residues. J gave up 7 bases and V 4 bases, and 5 bases lay outside the gene matches. The germline CDR1 and CDR2 sequences are SGHTA and FQGTGA.